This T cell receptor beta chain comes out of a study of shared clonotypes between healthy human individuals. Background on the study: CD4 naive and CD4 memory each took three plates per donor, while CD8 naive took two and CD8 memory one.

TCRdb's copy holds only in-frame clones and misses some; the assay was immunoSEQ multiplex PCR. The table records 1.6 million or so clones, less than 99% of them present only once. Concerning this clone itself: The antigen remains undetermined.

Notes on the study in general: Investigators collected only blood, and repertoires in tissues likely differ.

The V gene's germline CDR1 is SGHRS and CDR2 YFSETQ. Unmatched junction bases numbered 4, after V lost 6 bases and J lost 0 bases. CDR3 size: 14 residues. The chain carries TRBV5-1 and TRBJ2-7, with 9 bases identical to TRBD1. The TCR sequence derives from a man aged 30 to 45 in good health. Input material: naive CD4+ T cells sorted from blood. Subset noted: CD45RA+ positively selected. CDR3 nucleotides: TGCGCCAGCAAACCGACAGGGGGCTCCTACGAGCAGTACTTC. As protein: CASKPTGGSYEQYF. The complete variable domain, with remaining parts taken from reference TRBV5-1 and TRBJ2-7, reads KAGVTQTPRYLIKTRGQQVTLSCSPISGHRSVSWYQQTPGQGLQFLFEYFSETQRNKGNFPGRFSGRQFSNSRSEMNVSTLELGDSALYLCASKPTGGSYEQYFGPGTRLTVT.